This TCR beta chain came from a study of shared clonotypes between healthy human individuals (TCRdb year 2020). The study in broad terms: The cohort comprised a couple of women and a few men aged 18 to 49 years. To increase sequencing depth and limit assay-specific biases, different laboratories used diverse techniques to prepare libraries and sequence TCR repertoires. Blood TCR repertoires of about 5 healthy adults were deeply sequenced to estimate repertoire size and the extent of clonotype sharing between individuals. Per donor, leukapheresis produced somewhere between about 0.9 and 9 billion PBMCs. Per donor, three plates each were used for CD4 naive and CD4 memory, two for CD8 naive, and one for CD8 memory.

Using the deep immunoSEQ assay, multiplex PCR amplified TCR CDR3 regions from genomic DNA. Extracted genomic DNA from each cell subset was distributed evenly across all wells of several immunoSEQ 96-well plates, and each plate was treated as a replicate. Each replicate PCR for sorted subsets received approximately 220 ng genomic DNA, equal to 28,000 or so T cell genomes. The purified libraries were quantified using a Qubit 3.0 fluorometer, sized with a Bioanalyzer 2100, and then quantified again using the KAPA Library Quantification kit. A separate single-read 150-cycle Illumina NextSeq 550 flow cell was used to sequence each immunoSEQ 96-well plate. The authors processed their data as follows. The immunoSEQ output contained only junctional sequences without quality scores, so filtering could not match that applied to full-length reads. Sequences were annotated with PyIR, a Python wrapper for IgBLAST v1.9, and V/J genes and CDR3 were assigned using IMGT germline references. Reads were filtered out if the reads had weak V/J assignments (E-value above 1e-6), no CDR3, stop codons, out-of-frame junctions, or ambiguous translated residues. V3J clonotypes were defined as sequences sharing the same inferred V gene, J gene, and CDR3 amino acid sequence. Percentage overlap between repertoires was calculated by dividing the number of shared unique clonotypes by the size of the smaller repertoire. Richness of each repertoire was evaluated using RTK rarefaction, the Chao1 estimator, and Recon v2.1 estimates of unobserved clonotypes. Generation probabilities for all TCRbeta clonotypes obtained by the gDNA method from several donors were computed using OLGA. As stored in TCRdb, this immuneACCESS dataset retains in-frame rearrangements with V and J assigned. A fraction of the clones does not appear; measured against another copy, unresolved V genes explain less than half of the discrepancy, and the remainder lacks a known reason. V and J calls and clone size follow that table, whereas D and trimming were derived from the DNA. The sample table records about 380,000 clones; 95% to 97% of these occur just once. The top ten clonotypes cover more than 0.3% of the sample.

The V and J ends are trimmed by 4 bases and 0 bases, leaving 9 bases between them. CDR1 and CDR2 are read off the germline V gene (reference sequence) as MNHNY and SVGAGI. The CDR3, cysteine through phenylalanine, is 14 amino acids long. Of all the DNA, just the CDR3 is kept, 42 bases in frame from base 1. About this clone itself: Which antigen it targets is not known. Qualities for individual bases were not recorded, and no much larger clone is one base off.

The donors were healthy, HIV-negative adults with no recently reported acute infections or vaccinations. All donors were Caucasian adults living in Nashville, Tennessee, USA. CD8 memory samples were composed of magnetically selected CD45RO+ cells combined with CCR7-negative CD45RA+ effector memory (TemRA) cells. Blood was collected by leukapheresis, and PBMCs were isolated by Ficoll-Histopaque density gradient centrifugation and then cryopreserved in liquid nitrogen vapor phase. Analytical flow cytometry was used to check the purity and quantity of every magnetically sorted T cell population. Each sorted fraction had its genomic DNA isolated and then quantified by UV absorbance on a Nanodrop 2000c. Overall study results and their limits: Larger estimated clonotype richness was generally found for naive subsets than for memory subsets. Incomplete sequencing was indicated by rarefaction of sorted-subset datasets, despite the large sequencing depth. Compared with non-shared clonotypes, the clonotypes found in all four sorted-subset donors had higher generation probabilities. Based on pairwise subsampling, the degree of clonotype sharing among donors was expected to be affected by sequencing depth. Because the study included only a small number of donors, the genetic and exposure-history diversity represented was limited. Only blood was sampled, and tissue TCR repertoires likely differ from those in blood. Approximately 5% of naive CD4, around 3.5% of naive CD8, approximately 2% of memory CD4, and about 0.4% of memory CD8 clonotypes were shared across a handful of donors.

Sequenced input: memory CD8+ T cells sorted from blood. The cell subset or site label, read with the paper, signifies: CD45RO+ cells pooled with CCR7-negative TemRA cells. The source of this sequence is a man aged 30 to 39 in good health. Recombination joined TRBV6-6 with TRBJ1-1, with no D gene named confidently. The CDR3 reads as follows: CASSSHFLNTEAFF. The DNA sequence is as follows: TGTGCCAGCAGTTCGCATTTCTTGAACACTGAAGCTTTCTTT.